The sequence of this T cell receptor (beta chain) was determined in a study of blood T cell repertoires in COVID-19. Trimming shortened V by 3 bases and J by 2 bases, and 7 bases separated the two germline ends. This CDR3 is built from 14 residues. Germline loops: CDR1 SEHNR, CDR2 FQNEAQ (reference sequence). Profiling relied on immunoSEQ multiplex PCR, and the TCRdb table lists in-frame clones only, not all of them. Among 75,000 to 100,000 clones listed, 75% to 90% were seen once. This TCR was recovered from a woman older than 75 with acute or convalescent COVID-19. The J gene is TRBJ1-4, the V gene TRBV7-9, with D uncertain. Sequencing was done on a sample of peripheral blood. In DNA form, the CDR3 reads TGTGCCAGCAGCTTTGGAGGGACTAATGAAAAACTGTTTTTT. Amino acid sequence: CASSFGGTNEKLFF.